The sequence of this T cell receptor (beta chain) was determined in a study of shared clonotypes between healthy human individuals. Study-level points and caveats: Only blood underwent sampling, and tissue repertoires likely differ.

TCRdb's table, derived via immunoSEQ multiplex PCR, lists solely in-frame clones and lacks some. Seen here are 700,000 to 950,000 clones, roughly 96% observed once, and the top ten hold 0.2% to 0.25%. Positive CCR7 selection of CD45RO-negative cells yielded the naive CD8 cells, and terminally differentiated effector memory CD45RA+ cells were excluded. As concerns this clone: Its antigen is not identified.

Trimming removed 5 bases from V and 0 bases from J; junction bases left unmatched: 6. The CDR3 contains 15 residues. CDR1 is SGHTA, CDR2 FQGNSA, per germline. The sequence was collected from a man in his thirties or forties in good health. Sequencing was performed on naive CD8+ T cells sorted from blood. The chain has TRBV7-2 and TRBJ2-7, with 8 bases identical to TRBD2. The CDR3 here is CASSPTSAGSYEQYF. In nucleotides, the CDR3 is TGTGCCAGCAGCCCGACTAGCGCCGGCTCCTACGAGCAGTACTTC.